The clone carrying this T cell receptor beta chain is a singleton in its sample. Clones were read by immunoSEQ multiplex PCR, and TCRdb kept only the in-frame ones, dropping some. The sample shows 85,000 to 120,000 clones, roughly 89% of them seen only once. This specimen comes from a study of T cell changes during pregnancy in multiple sclerosis. The CDR3 totals 14 residues. V lost 4 bases and J lost 8; bases outside the gene matches: 2. Germline CDR1 and CDR2: SGHRS and YFSETQ. V is TRBV5-1 and J is TRBJ2-1; 14 nucleotides agree with TRBD2. This sequence was found in a female donor with multiple sclerosis, enrolled in a pregnancy study. The source material was peripheral blood, sampled before pregnancy. CDR3 DNA sequence: TGCGCCAGCAGCCGACTAGCGGGAGGGTATGAGCAGTTCTTC. Amino acids: CASSRLAGGYEQFF.